One sample yielded the 12 T cell receptor beta chains listed below, sequenced in a study of blood T cell repertoires in COVID-19. Using immunoSEQ multiplex PCR, the repertoire was profiled, and TCRdb retains in-frame clones only, with some absent. The repertoire includes 200,000 to 250,000 clones, roughly 86% of them detected once, and under 9% sits in the top ten. Sequences were obtained from peripheral blood. All receptors derive from a woman aged 70-85 years with active or convalescent COVID-19.

V usage is TRBV12-3 or TRBV12-4 and J usage is TRBJ1-2; D gene uncertain. V gave up 3 bases and J gave up 2 bases, with 7 bases separating them. The CDR3 covers 13 residues. CDR3 amino acids: CASSFGENYGYTF. Here the CDR3 DNA reads TGTGCCAGCAGTTTCGGGGAGAACTATGGCTACACCTTC.

The chain combines TRBV10-2 with TRBJ1-2; D perhaps matches TRBD1 (5 bases). The V end lost 6 bases, the J end lost 1 base, and 9 bases lay between the germline ends. Germline CDR1 is WSHSY and CDR2 is SAAADI. CDR3 length: 13 amino acids. The CDR3 coding sequence is TGCGCCAGCAGCTACCAGGGTAACTATGGCTACACCTTC. It codes for CASSYQGNYGYTF.

This clone has just one count. The rearrangement joins TRBV5-4 to TRBJ1-2; D not resolved. Germline CDR1 reads SGHNT; CDR2 reads YYREEE (reference sequence). V dropped 0 bases and J dropped 8 bases, with 5 bases sitting between them. This CDR3 has 11 amino acids. The DNA for the CDR3 is TGTGCCAGCAGCTTGGTTGGCGGCTACACCTTC. Translating gives CASSLVGGYTF.

Notes on this clone: Other DNA sequences of this sample code for an identical CDR3. V usage is TRBV7-9 and J usage is TRBJ2-7; TRBD1 matches 7 bases. CDR1 is SEHNR, CDR2 FQNEAQ, per germline (reference sequence). Germline trimming cut 5 bases from V and 5 bases from J; bases unmatched to any gene: 3. The CDR3 totals 12 residues. The CDR3: CASSRQGDEQYF. CDR3 in DNA: TGTGCCAGCAGCCGACAGGGTGACGAGCAGTACTTC.

V gene TRBV16 combines with J gene TRBJ2-4, with D possibly matching TRBD1 (5 bases). In germline, CDR1 is KGHSY, CDR2 FQNENV. The CDR3 is made up of 13 amino acids. V was pared by 4 bases and J by 9 bases, with 13 bases between. For the CDR3, the DNA is TGTGCCAGCAGCCCTGGAAGGGGCGGCATTCAGTACTTC. Encoded protein: CASSPGRGGIQYF.

The chain joins TRBV5-1 to TRBJ2-5; 12 nucleotides line up with TRBD1. Per germline, CDR1 SGHRS and CDR2 YFSETQ. The V and J ends lost 2 bases and 4 bases, in that order; junction bases with no gene match: 15. The CDR3 totals 19 residues. Here the CDR3 reads CASSFLKITGTGGVETQYF. The CDR3 coding sequence is TGCGCCAGCAGCTTTTTAAAGATAACCGGGACAGGGGGCGTAGAGACCCAGTACTTC.

The V and J genes are TRBV29-1 and TRBJ2-1; 9 bases align to TRBD1. The CDR3 sequence is 15 residues long. Per the germline V gene, CDR1 is SQVTM and CDR2 is ANQGSEA. The V gene end was trimmed by 0 bases and the J gene end by 7 bases; junction bases not matched to a gene: 7. The CDR3 DNA is TGCAGCGTTGAAGATCCACAGGGGGCGCCTAATGAGCAGTTCTTC. It codes for CSVEDPQGAPNEQFF.

V usage is TRBV5-1 and J usage is TRBJ1-1; 7 nucleotides agree with TRBD1. Germline-derived CDR1 and CDR2 are SGHRS and YFSETQ. The CDR3 is 17 amino acids. The V and J ends lost 1 base and 1 base, in that order; junction bases with no gene match: 10. In DNA form, the CDR3 reads TGCGCCAGCAGCTTGCGTCCGGCAGGGGGAGGGAACACTGAAGCTTTCTTT. Translating it yields CASSLRPAGGGNTEAFF.

This clone showed up just once. The chain is built from TRBV12-3 or TRBV12-4 and TRBJ1-2, with a tentative D call TRBD1 (5 bases). This CDR3 has 13 residues. V lost 5 bases and J 7 bases, leaving 14 bases between the germline ends. The DNA for the CDR3 is TGTGCCAGCAGTCTAGGGGTGGCGGTTGGCTACACCTTC. Its protein product is CASSLGVAVGYTF.

The chain is built from TRBV6-4 and TRBJ2-5; 8 bases fit TRBD1. Germline loops: CDR1 MRHNA, CDR2 SNTAGT. CDR3 length: 14 amino acids. The V gene end was trimmed by 7 bases and the J gene end by 4 bases; junction bases not matched to a gene: 8. The CDR3 loop reads CASTRPDRGETQYF. CDR3 nucleotides: TGTGCCAGCACCCGTCCCGACAGGGGAGAGACCCAGTACTTC.

The genes are TRBV3-1 (or the pseudogene TRBV3-2) and TRBJ1-6, with D possibly TRBD1 on 5 matching bases. This CDR3 has 13 residues. Per the germline V gene, CDR1 is LGHDT and CDR2 is YNNKEL (reference sequence). Trimming left V 4 bases short and J 6 bases short, with 7 bases between. This CDR3 reads CASSPGGNSPLHF. The CDR3 DNA sequence: TGTGCCAGCAGCCCCGGGGGTAATTCACCCCTCCACTTT.

The chain employs TRBV4-1 and TRBJ2-5, with 7 nucleotides matching TRBD2. This CDR3 has 15 amino acids. Germline assignment: CDR1 MGHRA and CDR2 YSYEKL. V was clipped by 0 bases and J by 4 bases; unmatched bases: 5. DNA of the CDR3: TGCGCCAGCAGCCAAGATGGCGGGAGTGGAGAGACCCAGTACTTC. Its protein is CASSQDGGSGETQYF.